Below, 12 T cell receptor beta chains from the same sample are listed, as sequenced in a study of CD8 T cells in ankylosing spondylitis. One entry per CDR3 protein, called by TCRdb with MiXCR from the 5' RACE reads. This table holds about 220,000 distinct CDR3 sequences, about 7.3% found once. These receptors' targets are unknown. Points from the study as a whole: Roughly eight highly homologous variants made up a TCR beta motif that seemed to typify ankylosing spondylitis blood.

The sequencing sample was made of blood, either unsorted or a sorted T cell fraction (not recorded which). These receptor sequences come from a male donor with ankylosing spondylitis.

In its sample, this clonotype was seen many times. The rearrangement joins TRBV28 to TRBJ2-5, with 8 bases that match TRBD2. The CDR3 is 15 amino acids. In germline, CDR1 is MDHEN, CDR2 SYDVKM. Trimming took 3 bases from V and 4 from J; bases not matched to a gene: 7. The CDR3 region has the DNA TGTGCCAGCAGTTTCCTAGCGGGTTTAGGAGAGACCCAGTACTTC. Amino acids: CASSFLAGLGETQYF.

In this sample, this clonotype turned up many times. J is TRBJ2-7 and V is TRBV12-3 or TRBV12-4, with no clear D. Trimming stripped 5 bases from V and 3 bases from J, with 8 bases between. This CDR3 is built from 12 residues. This CDR3 reads CASSPTVYEQYF. CDR3 coding DNA: TGTGCCAGCAGTCCGACTGTCTACGAGCAGTACTTC.

This clonotype was detected many times. This rearrangement joins TRBV28 to TRBJ2-7; tentatively, D is TRBD2 (6 bases). Trimming took 8 bases from V and 3 from J, leaving 23 bases between them. Germline-derived CDR1 and CDR2 are MDHEN and SYDVKM. The CDR3 runs 16 residues. This CDR3 is CASSSPVGGLNYEQYF. DNA of the CDR3: TGTGCCAGCTCCTCCCCGGTGGGGGGTTTAAACTACGAGCAGTACTTC.

This clonotype was counted ten times or more. This chain joins TRBV24-1 and TRBJ1-1; D is possibly TRBD1 (5 bases). The CDR3 contains 16 residues. V was clipped by 6 bases and J by 3 bases, with 19 bases between them. The V gene's germline CDR1 is KGHDR and CDR2 SFDVKD. The CDR3 protein is CATSSGPGKSHTEAFF. The CDR3, as DNA: TGTGCCACCAGTTCGGGGCCAGGGAAGTCCCACACTGAAGCTTTCTTT.

The sample holds a few counts of this clonotype. The chain carries TRBV28 and TRBJ1-1; 9 bases align to TRBD1. Germline loops: CDR1 MDHEN, CDR2 SYDVKM. The CDR3 loop spans 17 amino acids. V was clipped by 4 bases and J by 4 bases; unmatched bases: 13. CDR3 sequence (DNA): TGTGCCAGCAGTTCAGGGACAGGGCTCGGGCCCTCCACTGAAGCTTTCTTT. As protein: CASSSGTGLGPSTEAFF.

This clonotype was found many times. This chain joins TRBV9 and TRBJ1-2; TRBD1 matches at 8 bases. This CDR3 spans 13 amino acids. In germline, CDR1 is SGDLS, CDR2 YYNGEE. Losses at the gene ends were 0 bases for V and 8 bases for J; bases not matched to a gene: 3. The CDR3 region has the DNA TGTGCCAGCAGCGTAGCAGGGGGCGCCGGCTACACCTTC. Translated: CASSVAGGAGYTF.

This clonotype was found many times. J is TRBJ1-6 and V is TRBV10-3; no reliable D call. CDR1 and CDR2 from the germline V gene are ENHRY and SYGVKD. The CDR3 is 19 amino acids. V lost 0 bases and J lost 0, with 15 bases in between. The CDR3 coding sequence is TGTGCCATCAGTGAGTCGTTCGACCTCCCGAGCTCCTATAATTCACCCCTCCACTTT. Translated, it gives CAISESFDLPSSYNSPLHF.

This clonotype was counted many times. The chain couples TRBV7-9 to TRBJ2-1; D could derive from TRBD1 or TRBD2 (6 bases each). The CDR3 spans 14 residues. Germline values: CDR1 SEHNR, CDR2 FQNEAQ (reference sequence). V lost 3 bases and J 6 bases, leaving 12 bases between the germline ends. The CDR3 nucleotides read TGTGCCAGCAGCTTGGGGGGCACGGGCAATGAGCAGTTCTTC. Its protein product is CASSLGGTGNEQFF. The complete variable domain, with remaining parts taken from reference TRBV7-9 and TRBJ2-1, reads DTGVSQNPRHKITKRGQNVTFRCDPISEHNRLYWYRQTLGQGPEFLTYFQNEAQLEKSRLLSDRFSAERPKGSFSTLEIQRTEQGDSAMYLCASSLGGTGNEQFFGPGTRLTVL.

This clonotype was counted at least ten times. The genes are TRBV5-6 and TRBJ2-7, with no clear D. V lost 0 bases, J lost 5 bases, and 6 bases lay in between. The CDR3 extends over 12 amino acids. Germline V lookup: CDR1 SGHDT, CDR2 YYEEEE. The CDR3 nucleotides are TGTGCCAGCAGCTTGGTGGGAAACGAGCAGTACTTC. Protein product: CASSLVGNEQYF.

The chain's CDR3 is CASSVGTGPAYEQYF. In DNA, the CDR3 is TGTGCCAGCAGCGTAGGTACAGGGCCGGCCTACGAGCAGTACTTC. This chain joins TRBV9 and TRBJ2-7; D possibly corresponds to TRBD1 (6 bases). This CDR3 has 15 residues. Germline V gives CDR1 SGDLS, CDR2 YYNGEE. Deletions cut 0 bases from V and 2 bases from J, with 12 bases between.

With respect to this clonotype: One base away lies a much larger clone, so this may be a sequencing read error. V gene TRBV4-2 combines with J gene TRBJ2-2; perhaps TRBD2 as D (6 bases). Looked up from germline, CDR1 is LGHNA and CDR2 is YNFKEQ. This CDR3 has 12 residues. The V end lost 9 bases, the J end lost 4 bases, and 9 bases lay between the germline ends. CDR3 bases: TGTGCCAGGAGTAGCGGCACCGGGGAGCTGTTTTTT. Translation gives CARSSGTGELFF.

This clonotype came up many times. The V gene is TRBV18, the J gene TRBJ2-7; 10 bases fit TRBD1. Germline trimming cut 8 bases from V and 3 bases from J; bases unmatched to any gene: 10. Germline V lookup: CDR1 KGHSH, CDR2 LQKENI. This CDR3 spans 15 amino acids. CDR3 residues: CASAHPGQGFYEQYF. CDR3 sequence (DNA): TGTGCCAGCGCCCATCCGGGACAGGGGTTCTACGAGCAGTACTTC.